The 18 T cell receptor beta chains reported below all come from one sample, sequenced in a study of low-dose radiotherapy and immunotherapy resistance in tumors (dated by TCRdb to between 2021 and 2022). Explained via the paper, the time point label denotes: after trial treatment. Read against the paper, the sample's treatment or condition label means: LDRT plus nivolumab, ipilimumab, low-dose cyclophosphamide and aspirin (RACIN trial). Sequencer: Illumina HiSeq 2500. TCRs were amplified with Phusion for roughly 20 PCR cycles using a constant-region primer together with the adapter attached to the V primers. TCRdb handled the public reads itself, with Q25 trimming in fastp and clone calling in MiXCR, and kept productive beta chains. Entries that share a CDR3 protein sequence are merged under the most common genes and DNA. The sample table records roughly 50,000 distinct CDR3 sequences; 33% of these occur just once. Approximately 7.6% of the sample lies in the top ten.

Here the sequenced sample was PBMCs, taken after low-dose radiotherapy plus immunotherapy. Receptor source: a male donor with rectosigmoid adenocarcinoma.

This clonotype appeared a few times. The J gene is TRBJ2-1, the V gene TRBV5-1; 7 nucleotides line up with TRBD1. The CDR3 runs to 14 residues. The V and J ends lost 0 bases and 7 bases, in that order; junction bases with no gene match: 4. Germline V gene sequence: CDR1 SGHRS, CDR2 YFSETQ. The CDR3 nucleotides are TGCGCCAGCAGCTTGGGACAGGGTTGGAATGAGCAGTTCTTC. It codes for CASSLGQGWNEQFF.

As for this clonotype: At one of its ends the junction is not consistent with the germline gene, which may arise from a read error. The rearrangement links TRBV13 to TRBJ2-7; 7 nucleotides match TRBD2. Germline CDR1 reads PRHDT; CDR2 reads FYEKMQ (reference sequence). The CDR3 runs to 15 residues. The CDR3 protein is CATSRAGGGSYEQYF. CDR3 in DNA: TGTGCCACCAGCAGAGCAGGCGGGGGCTCCTACGAGCAGTACTTC.

The chain has TRBV7-6 and TRBJ2-3, with D hard to call. The CDR3 covers 11 residues. CDR1 and CDR2 (germline): SGHVS, FNYEAQ. V was pared by 5 bases and J by 3 bases, with 3 bases between. CDR3 sequence (DNA): TGTGCCAGCAGCCGAACAGATACGCAGTATTTT. This encodes CASSRTDTQYF.

Remarks on this clonotype: A far larger clone is one nucleotide away, so this likely arose from a read error. The gene calls are TRBV3-1 and TRBJ2-7; TRBD1 agrees at 10 bases. The V segment lost 1 base and the J segment 3 bases; nucleotides outside the gene matches: 0. The CDR3 is 14 amino acids. Germline V lookup: CDR1 LGHDT, CDR2 YNNKEL (reference sequence). Here the CDR3 reads CASSQGTGGYEQYF. In nucleotides, the CDR3 is TGTGCCAGCAGCCAAGGGACAGGGGGCTACGAGCAGTACTTC.

This clonotype was counted only a few times. The chain has TRBV28 and TRBJ2-1; 8 bases align to TRBD1. The CDR3 consists of 17 residues. Germline CDR1 and CDR2: MDHEN and SYDVKM. J lost 7 bases, V lost 6 bases, and 17 bases had no gene match. This chain's CDR3 is CASSQFTFRTGRNEQFF. The CDR3 bases are TGTGCCAGCAGCCAGTTTACCTTTCGGACAGGGCGGAATGAGCAGTTCTTC.

This clonotype was counted ten times or more. This sequence joins TRBV7-2 and TRBJ2-5, with D unclear. CDR1 SGHTA and CDR2 FQGNSA come from the germline V gene. V was pared by 3 bases and J by 1 base, with 6 bases between. The CDR3 extends over 13 amino acids. CDR3 sequence reads: CASSFRVQETQYF. The CDR3 DNA follows: TGTGCCAGCAGCTTTCGGGTCCAAGAGACCCAGTACTTC.

The table lists this clonotype with many counts. The chain links TRBV28 to TRBJ1-5, with D perhaps TRBD1 (6 bases). Deletions cut 3 bases from V and 5 bases from J, with 14 bases between. The CDR3 extends over 15 amino acids. Germline CDR1 MDHEN, CDR2 SYDVKM. In DNA, the CDR3 is TGTGCCAGCAGTTTGAGGATGGGGGGCTATCAGCCCCAGCATTTT. Its protein product is CASSLRMGGYQPQHF.

In the case of this clonotype: Given a far larger clone just one base away, this is likely a sequencing read error. The rearrangement uses TRBV5-3 and TRBJ2-2; 9 nucleotides line up with TRBD2. TRBV5-3 is classed as an ORF, of uncertain function. After removal of 10 bases from V and 6 bases from J, the junction contained 13 bases not matched to a gene. The CDR3 length is 15 residues. The DNA of the CDR3 is TGTGCCTGCAGCTTGCCTGGACTAGCGCCCGGGGAGCTGTTTTTT. It encodes CACSLPGLAPGELFF.

Ten or more counts support this clonotype. J is TRBJ1-3 and V is TRBV11-2; TRBD1 matches at 9 bases. Germline lookup yields CDR1 SGHAT and CDR2 FQNNGV. The trim removed 7 bases at V and 0 bases at J, leaving 7 bases unmatched. The CDR3 contains 16 residues. In nucleotides, the CDR3 is TGTGCCAGCACCACAGGGGGCCAAGGCTCTGGAAACACCATATATTTT. Translated: CASTTGGQGSGNTIYF.

Remarks on this clonotype: A far larger clone is only one base removed, so a read error is likely. The genes are TRBV14 and TRBJ2-1; D unclear. Trimming cost V 4 bases and J 10 bases, with 20 bases left between them. Germline-derived CDR1 and CDR2 are SGHDN and FVKESK. The CDR3 has 15 amino acids. The CDR3 nucleotides are TGTGCCAGCAGCCTAACGGGCCTGCGAATCTACGAGCAGTTCTTC. Translated: CASSLTGLRIYEQFF. Full variable domain (outside the CDR3, taken from reference TRBV14 and TRBJ2-1): EAGVTQFPSHSVIEKGQTVTLRCDPISGHDNLYWYRRVMGKEIKFLLHFVKESKQDESGMPNNRFLAERTGGTYSTLKVQPAELEDSGVYFCASSLTGLRIYEQFFGPGTRLTVL.

This clonotype was seen repeatedly, ten times or more. This chain uses TRBV21-1 with TRBJ1-5; TRBD1 reflects the table's D call only, with no check against the DNA. TRBV21-1 is tagged as a pseudogene. This CDR3 region has 19 residues. CDR3 sequence: CASSKGGRPASYSNQPQHF. CDR3 sequence (DNA): TGTGCCAGCAGCAAAGGGGGCCGCCCTGCTTCTTATAGCAATCAGCCCCAGCATTTT.

This clonotype was seen repeatedly, ten times or more. V usage is TRBV27 and J usage is TRBJ2-7; tentative D call: TRBD2 (7 bases). CDR1 is MNHEY and CDR2 is SMNVEV in the germline V gene (reference sequence). The V end was cut by 3 bases, the J end by 0 bases, with 9 bases between. This CDR3 region has 14 residues. CDR3: CASSFGGPSYEQYF. The CDR3 bases are TGTGCCAGCAGTTTCGGGGGGCCCTCCTACGAGCAGTACTTC.

CDR3 sequence reads: CASSEGNIQYF. The CDR3 region has the DNA TGTGCCAGCAGCGAAGGAAACATTCAGTACTTC. The J gene is TRBJ2-4, the V gene TRBV28; D gene unclear. Germline lookup yields CDR1 MDHEN and CDR2 SYDVKM. Between the trimmed V and J ends, which lost 6 bases and 6 bases, there was a span of 6 bases. The CDR3 has 11 residues.

This clonotype was counted ten times or more. The V gene is TRBV4-1, the J gene TRBJ2-1; D may be TRBD1 (5 bases). The CDR3 covers 16 residues. The V gene lost 1 base and the J gene lost 2 bases, with 12 bases spanning the gap. Germline V gives CDR1 MGHRA, CDR2 YSYEKL. CDR3 bases: TGCGCCAGCAGCCAAGTGGACATTATAGCCTACAATGAGCAGTTCTTC. As protein: CASSQVDIIAYNEQFF.

This clonotype has a count of ten or more. The gene calls are TRBV25-1 and TRBJ2-2; no reliable D call. Between the trimmed V and J ends, which lost 5 bases and 5 bases, there was a span of 6 bases. The germline V gene encodes CDR1 MGHDK and CDR2 SYGVNS. The CDR3 covers 12 residues. CDR3 sequence (DNA): TGTGCCAGCAGTTTCCGAACCGGGGAGCTGTTTTTT. Translating gives CASSFRTGELFF.

This sequence joins TRBV11-2 and TRBJ2-7; 10 bases map to TRBD2. V lost 6 bases, J lost 7 bases, and 3 bases stayed unmatched. The length of the CDR3 is 12 residues. CDR1 and CDR2 (germline): SGHAT, FQNNGV. The CDR3 here is CASRGLAPEQYF. The CDR3 DNA sequence: TGTGCCAGCAGGGGACTAGCGCCGGAGCAGTACTTC. Supplemented by reference TRBV11-2 and TRBJ2-7, the full variable domain reads EAGVAQSPRYKIIEKRQSVAFWCNPISGHATLYWYQQILGQGPKLLIQFQNNGVVDDSQLPKDRFSAERLKGVDSTLKIQPAKLEDSAVYLCASRGLAPEQYFGPGTRLTVT.

The chain has TRBV7-2 and TRBJ1-1, with D possibly TRBD1 on 5 matching bases. Trimming pared 6 bases from V and 1 base from J, leaving 9 bases between. CDR3 size: 13 residues. In germline, CDR1 is SGHTA, CDR2 FQGNSA. CDR3 DNA sequence: TGTGCCAGCAGAGTTGGACAGAACACTGAAGCTTTCTTT. Its protein product is CASRVGQNTEAFF.

This sequence joins TRBV12-3 or TRBV12-4 and TRBJ1-1; D unclear. The CDR3 totals 13 residues. Trimming took 5 bases from V and 6 from J, leaving 13 bases between them. This CDR3 is CASSATEGAEAFF. For the CDR3, the DNA is TGTGCCAGCAGTGCTACAGAAGGCGCTGAAGCTTTCTTT.